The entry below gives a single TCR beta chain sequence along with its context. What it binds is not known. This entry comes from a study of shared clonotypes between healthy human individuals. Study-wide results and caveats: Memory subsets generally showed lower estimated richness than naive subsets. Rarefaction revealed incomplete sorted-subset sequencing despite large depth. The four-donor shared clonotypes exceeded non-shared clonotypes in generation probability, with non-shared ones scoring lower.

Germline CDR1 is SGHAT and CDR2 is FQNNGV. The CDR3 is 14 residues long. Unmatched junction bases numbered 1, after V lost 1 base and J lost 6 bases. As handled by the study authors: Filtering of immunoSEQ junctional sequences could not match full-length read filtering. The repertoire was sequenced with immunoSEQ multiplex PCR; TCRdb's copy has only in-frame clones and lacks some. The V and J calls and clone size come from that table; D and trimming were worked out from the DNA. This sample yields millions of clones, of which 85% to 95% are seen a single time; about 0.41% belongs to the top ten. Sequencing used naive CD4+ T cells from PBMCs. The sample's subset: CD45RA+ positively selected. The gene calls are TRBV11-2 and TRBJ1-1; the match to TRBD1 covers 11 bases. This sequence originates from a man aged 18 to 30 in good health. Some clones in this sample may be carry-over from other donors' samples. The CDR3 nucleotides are TGTGCCAGCAGCTTAGTGGACAGGGGGCCTGAAGCTTTCTTT. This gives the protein CASSLVDRGPEAFF.